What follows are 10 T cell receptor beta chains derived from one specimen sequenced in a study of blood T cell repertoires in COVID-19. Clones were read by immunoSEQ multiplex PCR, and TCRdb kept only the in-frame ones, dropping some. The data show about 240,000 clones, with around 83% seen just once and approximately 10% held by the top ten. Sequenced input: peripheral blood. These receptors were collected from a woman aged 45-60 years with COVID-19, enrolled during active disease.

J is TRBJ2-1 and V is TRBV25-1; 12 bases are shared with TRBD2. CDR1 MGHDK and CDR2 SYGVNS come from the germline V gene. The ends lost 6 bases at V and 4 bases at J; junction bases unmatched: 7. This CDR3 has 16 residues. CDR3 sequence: CASSPAGTSGYNEQFF. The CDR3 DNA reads TGTGCCAGCAGCCCCGCCGGGACTAGCGGGTACAATGAGCAGTTCTTC. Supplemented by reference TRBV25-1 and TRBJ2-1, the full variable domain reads EADIYQTPRYLVIGTGKKITLECSQTMGHDKMYWYQQDPGMELHLIHYSYGVNSTEKGDLSSESTVSRIRTEHFPLTLESARPSHTSQYLCASSPAGTSGYNEQFFGPGTRLTVL.

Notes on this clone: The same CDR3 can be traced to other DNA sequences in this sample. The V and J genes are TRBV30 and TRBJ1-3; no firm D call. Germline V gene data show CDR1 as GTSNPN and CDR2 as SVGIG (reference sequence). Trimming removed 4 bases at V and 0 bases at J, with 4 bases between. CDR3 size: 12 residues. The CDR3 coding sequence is TGTGCCTGGACCTCCTCTGGAAACACCATATATTTT. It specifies CAWTSSGNTIYF. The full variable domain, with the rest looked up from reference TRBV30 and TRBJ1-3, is SQTIHQWPATLVQPVGSPLSLECTVEGTSNPNLYWYRQAAGRGLQLLFYSVGIGQISSEVPQNLSASRPQDRQFILSSKKLLLSDSGFYLCAWTSSGNTIYFGEGSWLTVV.

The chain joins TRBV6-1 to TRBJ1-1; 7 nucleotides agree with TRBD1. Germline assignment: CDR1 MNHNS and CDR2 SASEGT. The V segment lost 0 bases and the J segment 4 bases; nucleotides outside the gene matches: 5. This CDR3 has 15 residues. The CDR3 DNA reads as TGTGCCAGCAGTGAAGCGACAGGGAGAGTCACTGAAGCTTTCTTT. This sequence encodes CASSEATGRVTEAFF.

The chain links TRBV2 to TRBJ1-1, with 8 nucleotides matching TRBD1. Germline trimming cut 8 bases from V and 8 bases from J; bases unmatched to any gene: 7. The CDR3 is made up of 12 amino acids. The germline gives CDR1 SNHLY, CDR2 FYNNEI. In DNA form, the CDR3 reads TGTGCCAGCGGGGCCTGGGACAGGGAAGCTTTCTTT. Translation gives CASGAWDREAFF.

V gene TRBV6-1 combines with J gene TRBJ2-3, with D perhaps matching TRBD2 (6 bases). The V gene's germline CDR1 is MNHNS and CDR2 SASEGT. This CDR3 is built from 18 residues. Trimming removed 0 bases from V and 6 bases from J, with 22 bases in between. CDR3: CASSEALGGDLLSDTQYF. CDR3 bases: TGTGCCAGCAGTGAAGCGCTAGGAGGGGACTTACTTTCGGATACGCAGTATTTT.

CDR3 nucleotides: TGTGCCAGCGAGCCCCCCGGGACAGGGTTTTTAGGGGAGACCCAGTACTTC. Translating gives CASEPPGTGFLGETQYF. The chain joins TRBV2 to TRBJ2-5; 9 bases align to TRBD1. This CDR3 contains 17 residues. Trimming removed 8 bases from V and 5 bases from J; junction bases left unmatched: 18. The germline CDR1 and CDR2 sequences are SNHLY and FYNNEI.

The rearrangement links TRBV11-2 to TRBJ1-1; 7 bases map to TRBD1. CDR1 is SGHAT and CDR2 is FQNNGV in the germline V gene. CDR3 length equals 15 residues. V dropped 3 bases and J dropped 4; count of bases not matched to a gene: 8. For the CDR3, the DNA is TGTGCCAGCAGCTTCAAGGGGGCGAGTGGCACTGAAGCTTTCTTT. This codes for CASSFKGASGTEAFF.

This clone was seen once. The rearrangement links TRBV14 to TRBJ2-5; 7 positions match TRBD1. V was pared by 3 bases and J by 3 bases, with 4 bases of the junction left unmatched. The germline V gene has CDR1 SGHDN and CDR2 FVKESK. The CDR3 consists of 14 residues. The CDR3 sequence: CASSQGDSEETQYF. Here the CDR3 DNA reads TGTGCCAGCAGCCAGGGGGACAGCGAAGAGACCCAGTACTTC. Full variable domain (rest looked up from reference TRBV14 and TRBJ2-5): EAGVTQFPSHSVIEKGQTVTLRCDPISGHDNLYWYRRVMGKEIKFLLHFVKESKQDESGMPNNRFLAERTGGTYSTLKVQPAELEDSGVYFCASSQGDSEETQYFGPGTRLLVL.

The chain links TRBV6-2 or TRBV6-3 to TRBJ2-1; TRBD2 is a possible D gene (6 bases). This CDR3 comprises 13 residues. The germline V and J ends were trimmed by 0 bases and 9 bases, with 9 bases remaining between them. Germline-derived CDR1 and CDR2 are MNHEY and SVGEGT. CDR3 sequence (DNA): TGTGCCAGCAGTTACTCGGGACTTGGTGAGCAGTTCTTC. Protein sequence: CASSYSGLGEQFF.

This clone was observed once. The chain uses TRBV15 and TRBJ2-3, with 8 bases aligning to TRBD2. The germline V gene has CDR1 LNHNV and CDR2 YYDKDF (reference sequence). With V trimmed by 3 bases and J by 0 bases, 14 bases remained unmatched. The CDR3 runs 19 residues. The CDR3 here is CATSRPKAGGRSSTDTQYF. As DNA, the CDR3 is TGTGCCACCAGCAGGCCCAAGGCGGGGGGCCGCTCTAGCACAGATACGCAGTATTTT.